Listed below are T cell receptor beta chains from one sample, sequenced in a study of blood T cell repertoires in COVID-19. The table came from immunoSEQ multiplex PCR; TCRdb's copy has only in-frame clones and leaves some out. This sample carries 360,000 or so clones, approximately 84% of them seen once, and the ten largest clones take 2.5% to 3%. Sequencing was carried out using PBMCs or T cells enriched from blood (not recorded which). The receptor set was obtained from a woman aged 25 to 39 who had recovered from COVID-19. The CDR3 runs from the conserved cysteine through the conserved F or W. Each record gives: clone size, J gene, V gene, CDR3 protein. Part of the rows lack a size; the others show once, few, many or a class for expanded clones.

abundance: -; j_gene: TRBJ2-1; v_gene: TRBV19; CDR3aa: CASSIPPVAGVTYNEQFF
abundance: -; j_gene: TRBJ2-1; v_gene: TRBV5-1; CDR3aa: CASSPAGQGAYNEQFF
abundance: -; j_gene: TRBJ1-2; v_gene: TRBV6-5; CDR3aa: CASSPRARGYYGYTF
abundance: -; j_gene: TRBJ2-1; v_gene: TRBV15; CDR3aa: CATSRDLSGNGEQFF
abundance: few; j_gene: TRBJ2-7; v_gene: TRBV11-1; CDR3aa: CASSAGTGGYQEQYF
abundance: -; j_gene: TRBJ2-5; v_gene: TRBV3-1/TRBV3-2; CDR3aa: CASARQETQYF
abundance: -; j_gene: TRBJ1-2; v_gene: TRBV29-1; CDR3aa: CSGTGPYGYTF
abundance: -; j_gene: TRBJ1-4; v_gene: TRBV2; CDR3aa: CASSGLGGTNEKLFF
abundance: -; j_gene: TRBJ1-6; v_gene: TRBV27; CDR3aa: CASSLTGGSPLHF
abundance: -; j_gene: TRBJ2-2; v_gene: TRBV4-1; CDR3aa: CASSPGQRVDGELFF
abundance: -; j_gene: TRBJ1-2; v_gene: TRBV3-1/TRBV3-2; CDR3aa: CASSQVDQGDRNGYTF
abundance: -; j_gene: TRBJ2-1; v_gene: TRBV28; CDR3aa: CASSSSVREQFF
abundance: -; j_gene: TRBJ1-1; v_gene: TRBV7-8; CDR3aa: CASSSRQGAMNTEAFF
abundance: -; j_gene: TRBJ2-5; v_gene: TRBV27; CDR3aa: CASSSRQGPETQYF
abundance: -; j_gene: TRBJ1-1; v_gene: TRBV5-4; CDR3aa: CASSLSAVSYTEAFF